The clone carrying this T cell receptor (beta chain) was detected a few times. The method was immunoSEQ multiplex PCR; TCRdb's version includes in-frame clones alone and lacks a portion of them. The sample consists of tens of thousands of clones, over 70% of them appearing once. V lost 5 bases to trimming and J lost 4 bases, with 11 bases between them. The germline V gene encodes CDR1 ENHRY and CDR2 SYGVKD. CDR3 length: 13 amino acids. This sample is drawn from a study of blood T cell repertoires in COVID-19. Sequencing was carried out using peripheral blood. The J gene is TRBJ1-2, the V gene TRBV10-3; possible D gene TRBD1, 5 bases. The receptor was derived from an elderly man with active or convalescent COVID-19. CDR3 nucleotide sequence: TGTGCCATCAGTAGGGACTTAAGCTATGGCTACACCTTC. Translated, it gives CAISRDLSYGYTF.